This entry lists 22 T cell receptor beta chains sequenced from one sample in a study of cytotoxic CD8 clonotypes in ibrutinib-treated CLL. TCRdb's copy holds only in-frame clones and misses some; the assay was immunoSEQ multiplex PCR. The sample lists around 33,000 clones; about 47% were seen once. This material consisted of PBMCs, taken before ibrutinib treatment. These receptors all stem from a human donor with chronic lymphocytic leukemia.

The J gene is TRBJ2-4, the V gene TRBV19, with 10 bases aligning to TRBD1. This CDR3 spans 18 amino acids. With 4 bases clipped from V and 4 bases from J, the junction kept 13 bases outside the gene matches. CDR1 and CDR2 (germline): LNHDA, SQIVND (reference sequence). In DNA, the CDR3 is TGTGCCAGTAGTAAGAGGGGGACAGGGGCGCTGGGGAAAAACATTCAGTACTTC. It yields the protein CASSKRGTGALGKNIQYF.

In its sample, this clone was seen once. This chain connects TRBV10-3 to TRBJ2-1; 9 bases are a match to TRBD2. The CDR3 totals 15 residues. Germline loops: CDR1 ENHRY, CDR2 SYGVKD. With 6 bases clipped from V and 2 bases from J, the junction kept 5 bases outside the gene matches. The CDR3 sequence is CAISYSGGTYNEQFF. CDR3 coding DNA: TGTGCCATCAGCTATAGCGGGGGAACCTACAATGAGCAGTTCTTC.

V is TRBV27 and J is TRBJ2-2, with 9 positions matching TRBD1. The CDR3 has 16 residues. J gave up 7 bases and V 2 bases, and 8 bases lay outside the gene matches. Germline CDR1 reads MNHEY; CDR2 reads SMNVEV (reference sequence). The CDR3 sequence is CASSLPPGQGIGELFF. CDR3 coding DNA: TGTGCCAGCAGTTTACCCCCGGGACAGGGAATCGGGGAGCTGTTTTTT.

This clone appeared a single time. The rearrangement joins TRBV10-3 to TRBJ1-4; no clear D gene. CDR3 length: 11 amino acids. V was cut by 2 bases and J by 6 bases, with 1 base left in between. Germline CDR1 is ENHRY and CDR2 is SYGVKD. The CDR3: CAISEDEKLFF. In DNA form, the CDR3 reads TGTGCCATCAGTGAGGATGAAAAACTGTTTTTT.

This clone was counted once. CDR3 sequence reads: CASSLSGYNEQFF. CDR3 DNA: TGTGCCAGCAGCTTATCCGGATACAATGAGCAGTTCTTC. The chain uses TRBV7-3 and TRBJ2-1; no definite D call. The CDR3 totals 13 residues. The ends were cut back, 2 bases at V and 4 bases at J, with 6 bases in the middle. Germline V gene lookup returns CDR1 SGHTA and CDR2 FQGTGA.

Concerning this clone: Other DNA sequences in the sample encode the same CDR3. V gene TRBV19 combines with J gene TRBJ2-1; the D is unclear. The CDR3 is 11 residues long. The germline CDR1 and CDR2 sequences are LNHDA and SQIVND (reference sequence). Trimming took 1 base from V and 8 from J, leaving 3 bases between them. This CDR3 is CASSIGDEQFF. In nucleotides, the CDR3 is TGTGCCAGTAGTATAGGGGATGAGCAGTTCTTC.

This chain uses TRBV6-5 with TRBJ2-7; D is tentatively TRBD1 or TRBD2 (5 bases each). This CDR3 contains 13 residues. Germline CDR1 is MNHEY and CDR2 is SVGAGI. V dropped 6 bases and J dropped 2 bases, with 11 bases sitting between them. The CDR3 here is CASSQGPAYEQYF. The CDR3 region has the DNA TGTGCCAGCAGCCAGGGACCGGCCTACGAGCAGTACTTC.

This clone was observed a handful of times. The DNA for the CDR3 is TGCGCCAGCAGCCAAGATCTCTTTGGTCTGAGCTCCTATAATTCACCCCTCCACTTT. This codes for CASSQDLFGLSSYNSPLHF. The J gene is TRBJ1-6, the V gene TRBV4-1; no definite D call. From germline, CDR1 is MGHRA and CDR2 YSYEKL. The length of the CDR3 is 19 residues. V shed 0 bases and J shed 0 bases, with 15 bases lying between them.

The chain joins TRBV7-2 to TRBJ1-2; perhaps TRBD1 as D (5 bases). This CDR3 region has 13 residues. CDR1 and CDR2 from the germline V gene are SGHTA and FQGNSA. Trimming cost V 6 bases and J 5 bases, with 13 bases left between them. The CDR3 DNA follows: TGTGCCAGCAGTCGATCCGCAGGGTATGGCTACACCTTC. Amino acids: CASSRSAGYGYTF.

The chain carries TRBV27 and TRBJ2-5, with D possibly called TRBD1 or TRBD2 (5 bases each). V lost 5 bases and J lost 0, with 13 bases in between. This CDR3 contains 15 residues. Per germline, CDR1 MNHEY and CDR2 SMNVEV (reference sequence). CDR3 sequence (DNA): TGTGCCAGCAGTAGAGGGGCCGTCTACCAAGAGACCCAGTACTTC. It translates to CASSRGAVYQETQYF.

Only one count was recorded for this clone. V usage is TRBV5-1 and J usage is TRBJ2-1, with 11 bases that match TRBD2. J lost 7 bases, V lost 6 bases, and 6 bases had no gene match. The CDR3 length is 14 residues. Germline loops: CDR1 SGHRS, CDR2 YFSETQ. The CDR3 nucleotides read TGCGCCAGCACATCTAGCGGGGGGTGGAATGAGCAGTTCTTC. Translation: CASTSSGGWNEQFF.

The chain links TRBV14 to TRBJ2-7, with 9 bases matching TRBD2. The ends lost 2 bases at V and 3 bases at J; junction bases unmatched: 8. The CDR3 contains 16 residues. From germline, CDR1 is SGHDN and CDR2 FVKESK. The CDR3 here is CASSQHDSGGFYEQYF. CDR3 in DNA: TGTGCCAGCAGCCAACATGATAGCGGGGGATTCTACGAGCAGTACTTC.

This clone was detected a few times. The chain recombines TRBV14 with TRBJ1-6, with D maybe TRBD1 (6 bases). Per the germline V gene, CDR1 is SGHDN and CDR2 is FVKESK. Trimming took off 5 bases at V and 8 bases at J, with 16 bases between the two ends. The CDR3 has 15 amino acids. The CDR3 protein is CASSVRGAGYSPLHF. In DNA form, the CDR3 reads TGTGCCAGCAGCGTCCGGGGGGCGGGATATTCACCCCTCCACTTT. Supplemented by reference TRBV14 and TRBJ1-6, the full variable domain reads EAGVTQFPSHSVIEKGQTVTLRCDPISGHDNLYWYRRVMGKEIKFLLHFVKESKQDESGMPNNRFLAERTGGTYSTLKVQPAELEDSGVYFCASSVRGAGYSPLHFGNGTRLTVT.

The CDR3 protein is CASSGTSLSNEQFF. The CDR3 DNA sequence: TGTGCCAGCAGCGGGACTAGCTTAAGCAATGAGCAGTTCTTC. The rearrangement links TRBV6-6 to TRBJ2-1; 9 positions agree with TRBD2. The CDR3 loop spans 14 amino acids. V lost 6 bases, J lost 6 bases, and 6 bases stayed unmatched. The germline gives CDR1 MNHNY, CDR2 SVGAGI (reference sequence).

This rearrangement joins TRBV4-2 to TRBJ2-7; TRBD2 matches 7 bases. CDR1 LGHNA and CDR2 YNFKEQ come from the germline V gene. The length of the CDR3 is 17 residues. With V trimmed by 3 bases and J by 1 base, 12 bases remained unmatched. Written as DNA, the CDR3 is TGTGCCAGCAGCCAGGGGGGGACTACCCTCGGGTCCTACGAGCAGTACTTC. Amino acid sequence: CASSQGGTTLGSYEQYF.

The chain uses TRBV6-1 and TRBJ2-7; weak D call: TRBD1 (5 bases). This CDR3 is 14 amino acids long. Germline V lookup: CDR1 MNHNS, CDR2 SASEGT. V lost 4 bases to trimming and J lost 0 bases, with 10 bases between them. In DNA, the CDR3 is TGTGCCAGCAGTGTTACAGGACACTCCTACGAGCAGTACTTC. Its protein is CASSVTGHSYEQYF.

V is TRBV7-9 and J is TRBJ2-5, with 7 bases that match TRBD2. Germline V gene lookup returns CDR1 SEHNR and CDR2 FQNEAQ (reference sequence). The junction had 13 bases not matched to a gene; V was cut back by 5 bases and J by 7 bases. The CDR3 length is 15 residues. CDR3 amino acids: CASSTQARGEWTQYF. CDR3 coding DNA: TGTGCCAGCAGCACCCAAGCTCGGGGGGAGTGGACCCAGTACTTC.

The chain is built from TRBV9 and TRBJ2-2; perhaps TRBD2 as D (7 bases). The germline V and J ends were trimmed by 0 bases and 0 bases, with 9 bases remaining between them. The CDR3 spans 16 residues. CDR1 SGDLS and CDR2 YYNGEE come from the germline V gene. The CDR3 sequence is CASSVAGGSNTGELFF. Written as DNA, the CDR3 is TGTGCCAGCAGCGTAGCGGGGGGCTCGAACACCGGGGAGCTGTTTTTT. The full variable domain, rest sourced from reference TRBV9 and TRBJ2-2, is DSGVTQTPKHLITATGQRVTLRCSPRSGDLSVYWYQQSLDQGLQFLIQYYNGEERAKGNILERFSAQQFPDLHSELNLSSLELGDSALYFCASSVAGGSNTGELFFGEGSRLTVL.

The genes are TRBV6-5 and TRBJ1-5, with 7 bases matching TRBD1. V shed 6 bases and J 5 bases; nucleotides not matched to a gene: 7. Looked up from germline, CDR1 is MNHEY and CDR2 is SVGAGI. There are 14 residues in the CDR3. CDR3 bases: TGTGCCAGCAGCGAGGGACAGCCCTATCAGCCCCAGCATTTT. Protein: CASSEGQPYQPQHF.

The chain uses TRBV9 and TRBJ1-4; 8 nucleotides align to TRBD1. This CDR3 is built from 15 residues. Germline CDR1 SGDLS, CDR2 YYNGEE. V shed 1 base and J 5 bases; nucleotides not matched to a gene: 4. DNA for the CDR3: TGTGCCAGCAGCGTAAGAGGGGACAGGAATGAAAAACTGTTTTTT. This translates into CASSVRGDRNEKLFF. The whole variable domain, filled in from reference TRBV9 and TRBJ1-4, reads DSGVTQTPKHLITATGQRVTLRCSPRSGDLSVYWYQQSLDQGLQFLIQYYNGEERAKGNILERFSAQQFPDLHSELNLSSLELGDSALYFCASSVRGDRNEKLFFGSGTQLSVL.

The J gene is TRBJ1-2, the V gene TRBV11-2, with a possible D match to TRBD1 (5 bases). CDR1 is SGHAT and CDR2 is FQNNGV in the germline V gene. The CDR3 extends over 14 amino acids. Trimming left V 5 bases short and J 1 base short, with 11 bases between. In nucleotides, the CDR3 is TGTGCCAGCAGCCCCCAGGGTTTTAACTATGGCTACACCTTC. Translated, it gives CASSPQGFNYGYTF.

The chain employs TRBV6-6 and TRBJ2-2, with D perhaps TRBD1 (6 bases). The germline V gene has CDR1 MNHNY and CDR2 SVGAGI (reference sequence). This CDR3 has 14 amino acids. V lost 8 bases and J lost 3, with 13 bases in between. CDR3 coding DNA: TGTGCCAGCTCTCCCGGACAGCACACCGGGGAGCTGTTTTTT. Its translation: CASSPGQHTGELFF.